The 32 T cell receptor beta chains given below trace back to one sample, sequenced in a study of blood T cell repertoires in COVID-19. Assay used: immunoSEQ multiplex PCR; TCRdb lists only in-frame clones, some missing. The table records 200,000 to 250,000 clones, approximately 80% of them present only once. Sequenced material: peripheral blood. The receptor set was obtained from a human donor in a cohort sampled during active COVID-19.

J is TRBJ1-4 and V is TRBV28, with D perhaps matching TRBD1 (5 bases). Per the germline V gene, CDR1 is MDHEN and CDR2 is SYDVKM. The CDR3 consists of 15 residues. Trimming shortened V by 1 base and J by 7 bases, and 13 bases separated the two germline ends. The CDR3 loop is CASSLLSGKVEKLFF. CDR3 DNA sequence: TGTGCCAGCAGTTTATTGTCAGGGAAGGTTGAAAAACTGTTTTTT. The entire variable domain, with the rest obtained from reference TRBV28 and TRBJ1-4, is as follows: DVKVTQSSRYLVKRTGEKVFLECVQDMDHENMFWYRQDPGLGLRLIYFSYDVKMKEKGDIPEGYSVSREKKERFSLILESASTNQTSMYLCASSLLSGKVEKLFFGSGTQLSVL.

This clone has just a few counts. Other DNA sequences in this specimen translate into the identical CDR3. This chain links TRBV5-4 with TRBJ2-2, with a possible D match to TRBD1 (7 bases). V lost 4 bases to trimming and J lost 1 base, with 11 bases between them. Germline CDR1 and CDR2: SGHNT and YYREEE (reference sequence). The CDR3 is 15 residues long. The CDR3 DNA is TGTGCCAGCAGCCTTCAGGGGGGGAACACCGGGGAGCTGTTTTTT. Its protein is CASSLQGGNTGELFF. The variable domain in full, with the rest retrieved from reference TRBV5-4 and TRBJ2-2, is ETGVTQSPTHLIKTRGQQVTLRCSSQSGHNTVSWYQQALGQGPQFIFQYYREEENGRGNFPPRFSGLQFPNYSSELNVNALELDDSALYLCASSLQGGNTGELFFGEGSRLTVL.

This chain joins TRBV6-6 and TRBJ1-4, with D uncertain. Germline V gene data show CDR1 as MNHNY and CDR2 as SVGAGI (reference sequence). The V gene lost 2 bases and the J gene lost 8 bases, with 18 bases spanning the gap. The CDR3 has 16 amino acids. The CDR3 DNA sequence: TGTGCCAGCAGTTACGCGGCAGGAGGGCAGTACGAAAAACTGTTTTTT. It specifies CASSYAAGGQYEKLFF.

This clone was seen more than once but under ten times. The gene calls are TRBV4-1 and TRBJ1-5; 9 nucleotides match TRBD1. This CDR3 has 14 amino acids. The V gene's germline CDR1 is MGHRA and CDR2 YSYEKL. V gave up 4 bases and J gave up 2 bases; unmatched junction bases: 0. CDR3 in DNA: TGCGCCAGCAGCCGGGACAGGGGCAATCAGCCCCAGCATTTT. It specifies CASSRDRGNQPQHF.

The chain carries TRBV7-6 and TRBJ2-3, with 8 bases lining up with TRBD2. V trimming: 4 bases; J trimming: 3 bases; junction bases outside the gene matches: 12. The CDR3 runs 17 residues. Germline V gene data show CDR1 as SGHVS and CDR2 as FNYEAQ. As DNA, the CDR3 is TGTGCCAGCAGCTCGGGAGGGCAGGGGTCGAGAACAGATACGCAGTATTTT. It codes for CASSSGGQGSRTDTQYF.

The V gene is TRBV6-5, the J gene TRBJ1-2; D is uncertain. CDR3 length: 15 amino acids. Looked up from germline, CDR1 is MNHEY and CDR2 is SVGAGI. V shed 0 bases and J shed 0 bases, with 8 bases lying between them. The CDR3 reads CASSYSQVTNYGYTF. The CDR3 bases are TGTGCCAGCAGTTACTCCCAGGTTACTAACTATGGCTACACCTTC.

The rearrangement joins TRBV5-5 to TRBJ2-5; D perhaps matches TRBD2 (6 bases). The CDR3 is 14 amino acids. V was shortened by 7 bases and J by 1 base, with 14 bases between the two germline ends. Germline-derived CDR1 and CDR2 are SGHKS and YYEKEE (reference sequence). The CDR3 loop reads CASGPGGTQETQYF. The CDR3 bases are TGTGCCAGCGGCCCCGGGGGTACCCAAGAGACCCAGTACTTC. The full variable domain, with the rest looked up from reference TRBV5-5 and TRBJ2-5, is DAGVTQSPTHLIKTRGQQVTLRCSPISGHKSVSWYQQVLGQGPQFIFQYYEKEERGRGNFPDRFSARQFPNYSSELNVNALLLGDSALYLCASGPGGTQETQYFGPGTRLLVL.

This chain connects TRBV28 to TRBJ1-5, with 7 bases matching TRBD1. This CDR3 is built from 15 residues. J lost 0 bases, V lost 7 bases, and 6 bases had no gene match. Germline CDR1 MDHEN, CDR2 SYDVKM. CDR3 protein: CASNEGQLSNQPQHF. The DNA of the CDR3 is TGTGCCAGCAACGAGGGACAGCTTAGCAATCAGCCCCAGCATTTT.

The table lists this clone with a count of one. The rearrangement joins TRBV25-1 to TRBJ2-1; D unclear. Between the trimmed V and J ends, which lost 2 bases and 4 bases, there was a span of 3 bases. This CDR3 is built from 12 residues. Germline V gene lookup returns CDR1 MGHDK and CDR2 SYGVNS. CDR3 coding DNA: TGTGCCAGCAGTGAAGAGTACAATGAGCAGTTCTTC. Residues: CASSEEYNEQFF.

The genes are TRBV28 and TRBJ2-3; 16 nucleotides line up with TRBD2. This CDR3 has 18 amino acids. CDR1 is MDHEN and CDR2 is SYDVKM in the germline V gene. V lost 5 bases, J lost 4 bases, and 9 bases stayed unmatched. CDR3 DNA: TGTGCCAGCAGTCAGATCGGGACTAGCGGGGGGGTAGCAGATACGCAGTATTTT. It specifies CASSQIGTSGGVADTQYF.

This clone turned up a few times. The chain carries TRBV2 and TRBJ1-1, with 7 positions matching TRBD1. From germline, CDR1 is SNHLY and CDR2 FYNNEI. J gave up 0 bases and V 3 bases, and 4 bases lay outside the gene matches. The CDR3 extends over 15 amino acids. The CDR3 bases are TGTGCCAGCAGTGAGCAGGGGGTTATGAACACTGAAGCTTTCTTT. Its protein is CASSEQGVMNTEAFF.

The V and J genes are TRBV11-2 and TRBJ1-1; D call uncertain. From germline, CDR1 is SGHAT and CDR2 FQNNGV. The CDR3 extends over 11 amino acids. Trimming left V 5 bases short and J 7 bases short, with 8 bases between. The CDR3 loop is CASSEANEAFF. As DNA, the CDR3 is TGTGCCAGCAGCGAGGCTAATGAAGCTTTCTTT. Filled out from reference TRBV11-2 and TRBJ1-1, the complete variable domain reads EAGVAQSPRYKIIEKRQSVAFWCNPISGHATLYWYQQILGQGPKLLIQFQNNGVVDDSQLPKDRFSAERLKGVDSTLKIQPAKLEDSAVYLCASSEANEAFFGQGTRLTVV.

This clone was counted many times. The chain carries TRBV2 and TRBJ1-1; tentatively, D is TRBD1 (5 bases). V was pared by 5 bases and J by 0 bases, with 10 bases between. Germline CDR1 SNHLY, CDR2 FYNNEI. This CDR3 spans 14 amino acids. The CDR3 sequence is CASSTQGLNTEAFF. The CDR3 DNA sequence: TGTGCCAGCAGTACCCAGGGTCTGAACACTGAAGCTTTCTTT.

The chain links TRBV11-2 to TRBJ2-7, with D perhaps TRBD2 (7 bases). Germline lookup yields CDR1 SGHAT and CDR2 FQNNGV. The germline V and J ends were trimmed by 5 bases and 1 base, with 18 bases remaining between them. This CDR3 spans 16 amino acids. The CDR3 DNA reads as TGTGCCAGCAGCCCCGAGGGGGGGCGTAGGTCCTACGAGCAGTACTTC. Its protein is CASSPEGGRRSYEQYF.

The chain links TRBV27 to TRBJ1-5, with 7 bases fitting TRBD1. The CDR3 has 15 amino acids. The V gene end was trimmed by 2 bases and the J gene end by 5 bases; junction bases not matched to a gene: 6. Germline values: CDR1 MNHEY, CDR2 SMNVEV (reference sequence). CDR3 in amino acids: CASSLDPGGYQPQHF. DNA of the CDR3: TGTGCCAGCAGTTTAGACCCAGGGGGTTATCAGCCCCAGCATTTT.

The chain joins TRBV4-1 to TRBJ2-5, with 9 bases matching TRBD2. The CDR3 length is 16 residues. J lost 4 bases, V lost 0 bases, and 6 bases had no gene match. From germline, CDR1 is MGHRA and CDR2 YSYEKL. The CDR3 protein is CASSQDASGIRETQYF. Written as DNA, the CDR3 is TGCGCCAGCAGCCAAGATGCTAGCGGGATAAGAGAGACCCAGTACTTC.

This clone is a singleton in its sample. The chain uses TRBV5-6 and TRBJ2-2, with a possible D match to TRBD2 (5 bases). Germline V lookup: CDR1 SGHDT, CDR2 YYEEEE. The CDR3 runs to 15 residues. V dropped 3 bases and J dropped 7 bases, with 16 bases sitting between them. The CDR3 protein is CASSSRPLAFGELFF. DNA of the CDR3: TGTGCCAGCAGCTCAAGGCCCTTAGCGTTCGGGGAGCTGTTTTTT.

The sample holds a few counts of this clone. This chain joins TRBV18 and TRBJ1-1, with unresolved D. V lost 3 bases and J 1 base, leaving 6 bases between the germline ends. This CDR3 has 13 residues. Germline CDR1 reads KGHSH; CDR2 reads LQKENI. The CDR3 DNA is TGTGCCAGCTCACCGGGCAGGAACACTGAAGCTTTCTTT. As protein: CASSPGRNTEAFF.

The V call is TRBV21-1, the J call TRBJ2-3; the listed D gene, TRBD2, was not tested against the DNA. TRBV21-1 is a pseudogene locus. The CDR3 totals 19 residues. The DNA for the CDR3 is TGTGCCAGCAGCAAAGAAGGCAACTCAGCGGGAGGTGGCACAGATACGCAGTATTTT. Translating gives CASSKEGNSAGGGTDTQYF.

The V call is TRBV6-2 or TRBV6-3, the J call TRBJ2-1; TRBD1 is a possible D gene (6 bases). V lost 1 base and J 6 bases, leaving 16 bases between the germline ends. This CDR3 is built from 16 residues. CDR1 and CDR2 (germline): MNHEY, SVGEGT. The DNA for the CDR3 is TGTGCCAGCAGTTACTGGGGGCGCAAGTCAGGCAATGAGCAGTTCTTC. The encoded protein is CASSYWGRKSGNEQFF.

V gene TRBV7-2 combines with J gene TRBJ1-2; D remains unclear. Germline V CDR1 and CDR2: SGHTA, FQGNSA. The CDR3 runs to 13 residues. Trimming left V 1 base short and J 6 bases short, with 9 bases between. The CDR3 here is CASSLGQRDGYTF. Here the CDR3 DNA reads TGTGCCAGCAGCTTAGGGCAGCGTGATGGCTACACCTTC.

The gene calls are TRBV11-3 and TRBJ1-1, with TRBD1 matching over 8 bases. This CDR3 is 13 amino acids long. V shed 0 bases, J shed 9 bases, and the junction held 3 bases outside the gene matches. Germline V lookup: CDR1 SGHNT, CDR2 YENEEA. The CDR3: CASSLEGTGKAFF. DNA of the CDR3: TGTGCCAGCAGCTTAGAGGGGACAGGAAAAGCTTTCTTT.

This clone was seen a handful of times. This chain links TRBV19 with TRBJ2-5; D may be TRBD1 (5 bases). Germline CDR1 is LNHDA and CDR2 is SQIVND (reference sequence). CDR3 length: 15 residues. The V end was cut by 6 bases, the J end by 1 base, with 15 bases between. CDR3 region: CASSPRLQAQETQYF. In DNA, the CDR3 is TGTGCCAGTAGCCCGAGGCTACAGGCCCAAGAGACCCAGTACTTC. The full variable domain, rest sourced from reference TRBV19 and TRBJ2-5, is DGGITQSPKYLFRKEGQNVTLSCEQNLNHDAMYWYRQDPGQGLRLIYYSQIVNDFQKGDIAEGYSVSREKKESFPLTVTSAQKNPTAFYLCASSPRLQAQETQYFGPGTRLLVL.

This clone was seen more than once but under ten times. This chain uses TRBV2 with TRBJ2-7; 10 bases are shared with TRBD1. The V gene's germline CDR1 is SNHLY and CDR2 FYNNEI. With 4 bases clipped from V and 6 bases from J, the junction kept 6 bases outside the gene matches. The CDR3 runs 14 residues. The CDR3 bases are TGTGCCAGCAGTGGGGCTGGGACAGGGGTCGAGCAGTACTTC. Translating it yields CASSGAGTGVEQYF. The full variable domain, its missing parts supplied by reference TRBV2 and TRBJ2-7, is EPEVTQTPSHQVTQMGQEVILRCVPISNHLYFYWYRQILGQKVEFLVSFYNNEISEKSEIFDDQFSVERPDGSNFTLKIRSTKLEDSAMYFCASSGAGTGVEQYFGPGTRLTVT.

This clone has just one count. J is TRBJ1-2 and V is TRBV5-1; 8 bases align to TRBD1. Germline loops: CDR1 SGHRS, CDR2 YFSETQ. CDR3 length: 16 residues. V was pared by 0 bases and J by 4 bases, with 8 bases of the junction left unmatched. DNA for the CDR3: TGCGCCAGCAGCTTGGGATCGGACAGGGTGTCCTATGGCTACACCTTC. Amino acid sequence: CASSLGSDRVSYGYTF.

This sequence joins TRBV20-1 and TRBJ1-2; 9 bases agree with TRBD1. Trimming removed 3 bases from V and 6 bases from J; junction bases left unmatched: 8. There are 14 residues in the CDR3. Germline V gives CDR1 DFQATT, CDR2 SNEGSKA (reference sequence). DNA of the CDR3: TGCAGTGCTAGTGTAACAGGGGGCCTGGATGGCTACACCTTC. It yields the protein CSASVTGGLDGYTF.

The chain joins TRBV30 to TRBJ2-2; D is unresolved. This CDR3 region has 12 residues. Trimming pared 3 bases from V and 6 bases from J, leaving 8 bases between. Germline V lookup: CDR1 GTSNPN, CDR2 SVGIG (reference sequence). The CDR3 protein is CAWRPRAGELFF. In DNA, the CDR3 is TGTGCCTGGAGACCCCGCGCCGGGGAGCTGTTTTTT.

The chain couples TRBV27 to TRBJ2-2, with 12 nucleotides matching TRBD2. V gave up 5 bases and J gave up 8 bases; unmatched junction bases: 6. The CDR3 contains 15 residues. From germline, CDR1 is MNHEY and CDR2 SMNVEV (reference sequence). The CDR3 sequence: CASSLWTSGMGELFF. Here the CDR3 DNA reads TGTGCCAGCAGTCTATGGACTAGCGGGATGGGGGAGCTGTTTTTT.

The V and J genes are TRBV14 and TRBJ1-3; D gene ambiguous. The V gene's germline CDR1 is SGHDN and CDR2 FVKESK. This CDR3 is 14 amino acids long. V was trimmed by 0 bases and J by 0 bases, leaving 3 bases between them. Written as DNA, the CDR3 is TGTGCCAGCAGCCAAGAACTCTCTGGAAACACCATATATTTT. Amino acids: CASSQELSGNTIYF.

The genes are TRBV28 and TRBJ1-6; D gene ambiguous. This CDR3 has 16 amino acids. The germline V gene has CDR1 MDHEN and CDR2 SYDVKM. Trimming pared 4 bases from V and 7 bases from J, leaving 17 bases between. The DNA for the CDR3 is TGTGCCAGCAGTTCCCTCGGCGGTGAGGAGAATTCACCCCTCCACTTT. Residues: CASSSLGGEENSPLHF.

V is TRBV7-9 and J is TRBJ1-1; unclear D gene. V lost 3 bases to trimming and J lost 4 bases, with 21 bases between them. The CDR3 is 17 amino acids. Germline V gene sequence: CDR1 SEHNR, CDR2 FQNEAQ (reference sequence). The CDR3 DNA sequence: TGTGCCAGCAGCTTCAACCCTGGCCTCCTTACATTCACTGAAGCTTTCTTT. Translating gives CASSFNPGLLTFTEAFF.

This clone was seen only once. V usage is TRBV2 and J usage is TRBJ1-5; perhaps TRBD1 as D (6 bases). The germline V and J ends were trimmed by 4 bases and 3 bases, with 10 bases remaining between them. The length of the CDR3 is 14 residues. The germline V gene encodes CDR1 SNHLY and CDR2 FYNNEI. This CDR3 reads CASSAQGFNQPQHF. CDR3 DNA sequence: TGTGCCAGCAGTGCTCAGGGGTTCAATCAGCCCCAGCATTTT.